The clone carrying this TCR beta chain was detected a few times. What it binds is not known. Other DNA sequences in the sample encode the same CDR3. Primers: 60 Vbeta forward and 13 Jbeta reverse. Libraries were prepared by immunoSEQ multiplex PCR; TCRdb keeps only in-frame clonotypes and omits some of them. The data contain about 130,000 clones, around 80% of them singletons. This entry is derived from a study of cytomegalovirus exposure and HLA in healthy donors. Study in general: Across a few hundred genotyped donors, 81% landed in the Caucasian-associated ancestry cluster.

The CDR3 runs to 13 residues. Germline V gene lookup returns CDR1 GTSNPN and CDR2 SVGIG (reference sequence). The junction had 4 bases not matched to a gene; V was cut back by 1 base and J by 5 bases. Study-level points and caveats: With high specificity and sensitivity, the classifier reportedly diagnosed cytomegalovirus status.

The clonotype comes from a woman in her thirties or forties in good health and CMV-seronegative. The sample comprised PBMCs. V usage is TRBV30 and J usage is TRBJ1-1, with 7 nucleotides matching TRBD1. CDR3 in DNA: TGTGCCTGGAGTGCTCAGGGGGGAACTGAAGCTTTCTTT. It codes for CAWSAQGGTEAFF.